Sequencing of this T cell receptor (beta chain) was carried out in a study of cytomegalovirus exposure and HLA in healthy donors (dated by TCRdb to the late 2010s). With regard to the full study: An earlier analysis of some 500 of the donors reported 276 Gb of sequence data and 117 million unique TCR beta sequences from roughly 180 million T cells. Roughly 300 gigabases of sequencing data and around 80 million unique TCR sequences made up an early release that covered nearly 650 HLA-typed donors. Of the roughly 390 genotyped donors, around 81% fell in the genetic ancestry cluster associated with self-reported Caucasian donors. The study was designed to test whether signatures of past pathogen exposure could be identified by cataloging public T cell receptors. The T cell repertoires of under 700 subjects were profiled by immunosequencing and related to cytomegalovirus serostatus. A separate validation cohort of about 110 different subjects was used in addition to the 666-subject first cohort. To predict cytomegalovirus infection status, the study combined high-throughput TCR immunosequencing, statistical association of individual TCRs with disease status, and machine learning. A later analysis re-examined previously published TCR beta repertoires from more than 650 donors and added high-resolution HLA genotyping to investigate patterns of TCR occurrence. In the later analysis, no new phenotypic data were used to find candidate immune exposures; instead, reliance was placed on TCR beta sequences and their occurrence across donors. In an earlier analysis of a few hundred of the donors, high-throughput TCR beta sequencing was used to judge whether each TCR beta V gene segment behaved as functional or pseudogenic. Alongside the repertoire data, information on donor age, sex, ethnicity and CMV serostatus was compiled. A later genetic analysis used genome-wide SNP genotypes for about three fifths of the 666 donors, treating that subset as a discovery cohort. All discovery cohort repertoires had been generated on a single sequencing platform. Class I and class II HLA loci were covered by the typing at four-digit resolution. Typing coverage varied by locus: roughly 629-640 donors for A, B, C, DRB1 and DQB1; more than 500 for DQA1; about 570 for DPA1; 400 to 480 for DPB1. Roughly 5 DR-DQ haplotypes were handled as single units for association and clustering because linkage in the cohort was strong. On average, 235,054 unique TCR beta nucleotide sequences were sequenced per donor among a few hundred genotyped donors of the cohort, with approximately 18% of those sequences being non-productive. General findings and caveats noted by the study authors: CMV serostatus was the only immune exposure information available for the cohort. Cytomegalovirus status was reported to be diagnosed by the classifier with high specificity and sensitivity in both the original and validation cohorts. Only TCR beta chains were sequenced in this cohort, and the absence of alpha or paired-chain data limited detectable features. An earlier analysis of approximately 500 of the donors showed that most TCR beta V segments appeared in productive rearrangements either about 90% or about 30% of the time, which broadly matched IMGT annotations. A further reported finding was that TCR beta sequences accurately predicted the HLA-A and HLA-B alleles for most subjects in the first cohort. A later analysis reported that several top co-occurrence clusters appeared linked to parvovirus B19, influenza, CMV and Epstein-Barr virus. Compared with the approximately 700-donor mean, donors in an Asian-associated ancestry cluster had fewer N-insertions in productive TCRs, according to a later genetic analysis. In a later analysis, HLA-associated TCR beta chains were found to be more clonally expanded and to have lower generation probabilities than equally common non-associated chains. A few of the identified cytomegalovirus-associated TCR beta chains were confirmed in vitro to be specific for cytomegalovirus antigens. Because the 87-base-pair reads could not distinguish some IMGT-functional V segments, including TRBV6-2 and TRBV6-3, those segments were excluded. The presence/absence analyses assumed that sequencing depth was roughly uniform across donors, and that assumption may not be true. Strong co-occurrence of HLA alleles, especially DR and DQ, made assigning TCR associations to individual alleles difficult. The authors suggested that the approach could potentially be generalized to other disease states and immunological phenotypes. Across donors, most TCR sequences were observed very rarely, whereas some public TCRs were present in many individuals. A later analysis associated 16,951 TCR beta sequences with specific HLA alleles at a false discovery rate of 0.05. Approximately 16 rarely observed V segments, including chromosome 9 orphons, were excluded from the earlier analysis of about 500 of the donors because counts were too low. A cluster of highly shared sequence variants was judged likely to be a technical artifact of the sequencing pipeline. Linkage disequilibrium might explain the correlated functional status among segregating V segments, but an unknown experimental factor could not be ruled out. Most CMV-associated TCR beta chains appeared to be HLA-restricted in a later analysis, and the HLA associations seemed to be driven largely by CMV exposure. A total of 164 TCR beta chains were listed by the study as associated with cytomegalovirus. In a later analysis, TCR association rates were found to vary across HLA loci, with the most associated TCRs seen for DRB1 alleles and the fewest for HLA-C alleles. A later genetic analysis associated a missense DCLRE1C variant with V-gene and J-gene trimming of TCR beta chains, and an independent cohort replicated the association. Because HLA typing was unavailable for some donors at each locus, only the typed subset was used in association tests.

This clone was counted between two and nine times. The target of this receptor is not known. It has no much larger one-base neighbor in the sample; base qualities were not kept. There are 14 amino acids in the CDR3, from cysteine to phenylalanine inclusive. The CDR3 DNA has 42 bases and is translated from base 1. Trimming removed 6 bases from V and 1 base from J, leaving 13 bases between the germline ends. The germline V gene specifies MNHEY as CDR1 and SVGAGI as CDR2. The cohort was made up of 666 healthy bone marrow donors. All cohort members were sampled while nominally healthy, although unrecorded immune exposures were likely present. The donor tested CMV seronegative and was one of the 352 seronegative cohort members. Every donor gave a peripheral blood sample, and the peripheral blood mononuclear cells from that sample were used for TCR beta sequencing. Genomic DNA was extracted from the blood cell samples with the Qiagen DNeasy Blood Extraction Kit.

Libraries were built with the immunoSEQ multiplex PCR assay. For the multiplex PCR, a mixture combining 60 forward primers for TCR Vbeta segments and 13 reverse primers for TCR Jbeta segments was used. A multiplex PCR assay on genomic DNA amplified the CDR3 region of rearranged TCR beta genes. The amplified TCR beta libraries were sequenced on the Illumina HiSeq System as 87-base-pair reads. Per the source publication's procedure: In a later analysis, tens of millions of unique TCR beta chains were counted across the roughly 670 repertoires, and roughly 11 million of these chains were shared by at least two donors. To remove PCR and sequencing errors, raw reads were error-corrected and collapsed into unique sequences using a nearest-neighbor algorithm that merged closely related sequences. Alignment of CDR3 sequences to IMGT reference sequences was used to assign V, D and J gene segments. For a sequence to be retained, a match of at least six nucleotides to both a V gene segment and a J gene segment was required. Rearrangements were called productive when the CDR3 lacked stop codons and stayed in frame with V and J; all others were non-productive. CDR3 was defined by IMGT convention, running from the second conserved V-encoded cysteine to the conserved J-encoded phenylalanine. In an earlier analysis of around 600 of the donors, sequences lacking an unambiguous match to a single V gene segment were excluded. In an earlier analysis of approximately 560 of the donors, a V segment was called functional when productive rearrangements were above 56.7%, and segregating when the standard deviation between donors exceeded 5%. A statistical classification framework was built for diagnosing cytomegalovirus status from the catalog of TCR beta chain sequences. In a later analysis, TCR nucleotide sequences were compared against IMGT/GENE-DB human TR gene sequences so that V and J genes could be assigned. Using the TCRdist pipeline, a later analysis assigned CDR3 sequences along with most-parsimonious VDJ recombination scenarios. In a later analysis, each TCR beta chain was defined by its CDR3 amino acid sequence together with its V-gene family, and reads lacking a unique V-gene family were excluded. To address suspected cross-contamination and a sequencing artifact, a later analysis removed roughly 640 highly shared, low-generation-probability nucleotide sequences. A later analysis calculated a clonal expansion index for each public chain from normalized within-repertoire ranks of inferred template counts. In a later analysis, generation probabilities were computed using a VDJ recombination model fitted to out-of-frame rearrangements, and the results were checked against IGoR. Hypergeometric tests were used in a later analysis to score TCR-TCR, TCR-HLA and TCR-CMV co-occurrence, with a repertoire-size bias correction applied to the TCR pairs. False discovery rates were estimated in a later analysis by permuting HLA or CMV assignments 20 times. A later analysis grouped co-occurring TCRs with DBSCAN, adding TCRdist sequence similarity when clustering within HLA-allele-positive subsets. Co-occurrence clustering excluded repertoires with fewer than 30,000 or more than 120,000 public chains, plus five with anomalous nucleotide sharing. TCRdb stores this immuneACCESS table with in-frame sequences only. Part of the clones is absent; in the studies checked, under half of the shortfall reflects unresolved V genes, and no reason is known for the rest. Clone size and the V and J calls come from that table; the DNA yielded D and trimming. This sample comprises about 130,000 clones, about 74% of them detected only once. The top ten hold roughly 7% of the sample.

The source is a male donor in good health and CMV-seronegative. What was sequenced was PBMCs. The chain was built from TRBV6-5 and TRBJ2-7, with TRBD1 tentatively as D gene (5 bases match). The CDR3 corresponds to CASRGSGFSYEQYF. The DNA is TGTGCCAGCAGGGGCTCAGGGTTTTCCTACGAGCAGTACTTC.